One and the same sample provided the 30 T cell receptor beta chains below, sequenced in a study of OX40 agonist ivuxolimab in advanced cancers. The repertoire was sequenced with immunoSEQ multiplex PCR; TCRdb's copy has only in-frame clones and lacks some. The sample consists of about 81,000 clones, approximately 94% of them appearing once. This specimen was CD4+ or CD8+ T cells sorted from blood, taken in a trial of the OX40 agonist ivuxolimab. The receptors were gathered from an adult with an advanced solid tumor such as melanoma, head and neck, liver or kidney cancer.

The V gene is TRBV19, the J gene TRBJ1-5; no clear D gene. Trimming took off 0 bases at V and 5 bases at J, with 17 bases between the two ends. This CDR3 comprises 17 residues. The germline V gene encodes CDR1 LNHDA and CDR2 SQIVND (reference sequence). The CDR3 is CASSIDPDGGRDQPQHF. CDR3 nucleotides: TGTGCCAGTAGTATAGACCCGGACGGTGGCCGGGATCAGCCCCAGCATTTT.

A single count supports this clone. The CDR3 coding sequence is TGTGCCAGCAGTTCCCCCCGGGGGGGGTCGGCGACCTACGAGCAGTACTTC. It is translated as CASSSPRGGSATYEQYF. The chain links TRBV28 to TRBJ2-7; 8 bases agree with TRBD2. The CDR3 runs to 17 residues. The V segment lost 4 bases and the J segment 2 bases; nucleotides outside the gene matches: 13. Germline lookup yields CDR1 MDHEN and CDR2 SYDVKM.

V usage is TRBV25-1 and J usage is TRBJ1-1; 10 bases match TRBD1. Germline-derived CDR1 and CDR2 are MGHDK and SYGVNS. CDR3 length: 14 residues. Trimming cost V 6 bases and J 4 bases; bases outside gene matches: 5. The DNA of the CDR3 is TGTGCCAGCAGGACAGGGGGCGCGGCCACTGAAGCTTTCTTT. This gives the protein CASRTGGAATEAFF.

The V and J genes are TRBV28 and TRBJ1-4; TRBD1 is a possible D gene (6 bases). The CDR3 is 18 residues long. V dropped 6 bases and J dropped 0 bases, with 20 bases sitting between them. Germline-derived CDR1 and CDR2 are MDHEN and SYDVKM. This CDR3 reads CASSLTPGTPTTNEKLFF. The CDR3 nucleotides read TGTGCCAGCAGCCTAACACCCGGGACACCCACAACTAATGAAAAACTGTTTTTT.

The J gene is TRBJ2-1, the V gene TRBV6-4; perhaps TRBD2 as D (6 bases). The CDR3 runs to 14 residues. Germline CDR1 reads MRHNA; CDR2 reads SNTAGT. V was trimmed by 3 bases and J by 3 bases, leaving 9 bases between them. The CDR3 loop is CASSEEGGYNEQFF. The CDR3 DNA reads as TGTGCCAGCAGTGAGGAGGGAGGCTACAATGAGCAGTTCTTC.

V and J are TRBV5-4 and TRBJ2-5; D is unclear. From germline, CDR1 is SGHNT and CDR2 YYREEE (reference sequence). This CDR3 is built from 12 residues. V shed 4 bases and J shed 14 bases, with 18 bases lying between them. The CDR3 protein is CASSPGSRTNYF. CDR3 nucleotide sequence: TGTGCCAGCAGCCCTGGTTCACGGACCAACTACTTC.

J is TRBJ2-7 and V is TRBV4-3; TRBD2 aligns across 8 bases. The trim removed 0 bases at V and 3 bases at J, leaving 4 bases unmatched. This CDR3 is 15 amino acids long. The V gene's germline CDR1 is LGHNA and CDR2 YSLEER. The CDR3 coding sequence is TGCGCCAGCAGCCAAGAGTCCGGGAGGGTCTACGAGCAGTACTTC. Protein product: CASSQESGRVYEQYF.

CDR3 nucleotide sequence: TGTGCCAGCTCACCATGGGAGCGGGAGCAACTGTCCTACAATGAGCAGTTCTTC. It translates to CASSPWEREQLSYNEQFF. The V and J genes are TRBV18 and TRBJ2-1, with 8 nucleotides matching TRBD2. The CDR3 length is 18 residues. Germline V gene lookup returns CDR1 KGHSH and CDR2 LQKENI. The trim removed 2 bases at V and 1 base at J, leaving 10 bases unmatched.

This rearrangement joins TRBV4-1 to TRBJ2-7; the match to TRBD2 covers 13 bases. V dropped 8 bases and J dropped 2; count of bases not matched to a gene: 6. The CDR3 is 15 residues long. Looked up from germline, CDR1 is MGHRA and CDR2 is YSYEKL. CDR3 bases: TGCGCCAGCGGCCTGACTAGCGGGGGGACCTACGAGCAGTACTTC. Protein: CASGLTSGGTYEQYF.

The chain couples TRBV13 to TRBJ2-1, with D tentatively TRBD2 (6 bases). V was clipped by 2 bases and J by 5 bases, with 13 bases between them. Germline V lookup: CDR1 PRHDT, CDR2 FYEKMQ (reference sequence). This CDR3 is 15 amino acids long. The CDR3 nucleotides read TGTGCCAGCAGCTTAAAGCGGGTGGGACACAATGAGCAGTTCTTC. Encoded protein: CASSLKRVGHNEQFF.

A single count supports this clone. The chain joins TRBV10-3 to TRBJ2-7; D perhaps matches TRBD1 (5 bases). Per the germline V gene, CDR1 is ENHRY and CDR2 is SYGVKD. The CDR3 consists of 14 residues. Trimming took off 3 bases at V and 3 bases at J, with 12 bases between the two ends. The chain's CDR3 is CAISDADSSYEQYF. CDR3 in DNA: TGTGCCATCAGTGACGCCGACAGCAGCTACGAGCAGTACTTC.

The V call is TRBV7-2, the J call TRBJ2-7; weak D call: TRBD2 (5 bases). This CDR3 has 13 residues. Trimming left V 0 bases short and J 4 bases short, with 7 bases between. CDR1 and CDR2 from the germline V gene are SGHTA and FQGNSA. The CDR3 loop is CASSLAGDYEQYF. The CDR3 region has the DNA TGTGCCAGCAGCTTAGCCGGGGATTACGAGCAGTACTTC.

This rearrangement joins TRBV7-2 to TRBJ2-2, with 9 bases that match TRBD1. The V gene end was trimmed by 5 bases and the J gene end by 5 bases; junction bases not matched to a gene: 6. Germline V gene sequence: CDR1 SGHTA, CDR2 FQGNSA. The CDR3 is made up of 15 amino acids. The CDR3 region is CASSPWDRVTGELFF. The CDR3 DNA follows: TGTGCCAGCAGCCCTTGGGACAGGGTAACCGGGGAGCTGTTTTTT.

The chain combines TRBV9 with TRBJ2-3; D is unclear. The CDR3 runs to 13 residues. V was shortened by 2 bases and J by 4 bases, with 8 bases between the two germline ends. Germline V CDR1 and CDR2: SGDLS, YYNGEE. CDR3 DNA: TGTGCCAGCAGCGTGGCTCCACCAGATACGCAGTATTTT. It is translated as CASSVAPPDTQYF.

The CDR3 region has the DNA TGTGCCAGCAGCCAAGAGTCAGCAATGAACACTGAAGCTTTCTTT. It encodes CASSQESAMNTEAFF. The rearrangement joins TRBV4-2 to TRBJ1-1; no definite D call. The V gene's germline CDR1 is LGHNA and CDR2 YNFKEQ. This CDR3 is built from 15 residues. V shed 0 bases and J shed 0 bases, with 8 bases lying between them.

This clone was counted once. The V call is TRBV10-3, the J call TRBJ1-5; 7 bases are shared with TRBD1. CDR1 is ENHRY, CDR2 SYGVKD, per germline. The CDR3 covers 16 residues. The V segment lost 2 bases and the J segment 0 bases; nucleotides outside the gene matches: 4. Here the CDR3 DNA reads TGTGCCATCAGTGAGGGACAGGATAATAGCAATCAGCCCCAGCATTTT. This gives the protein CAISEGQDNSNQPQHF.

V is TRBV9 and J is TRBJ1-5; TRBD1 might be the D (6 bases). The CDR3 is 17 amino acids. Germline assignment: CDR1 SGDLS and CDR2 YYNGEE. V gave up 4 bases and J gave up 5 bases, with 22 bases separating them. The CDR3 spells CASSPPTYRTEDQPQHF. The CDR3 DNA is TGTGCCAGCAGCCCCCCAACGTACAGGACAGAAGATCAGCCCCAGCATTTT.

The chain joins TRBV29-1 to TRBJ1-1; D unresolved. Trimming shortened V by 4 bases and J by 6 bases, and 12 bases separated the two germline ends. Germline lookup yields CDR1 SQVTM and CDR2 ANQGSEA. The CDR3 extends over 12 amino acids. The CDR3 DNA is TGCAGCGTTGGGGTGGCAAGGTCTGAAGCTTTCTTT. It translates to CSVGVARSEAFF.

This chain connects TRBV27 to TRBJ2-5; D may be TRBD1 (5 bases). The CDR3 consists of 14 residues. The germline V and J ends were trimmed by 1 base and 5 bases, with 11 bases remaining between them. Germline CDR1 is MNHEY and CDR2 is SMNVEV (reference sequence). CDR3 nucleotides: TGTGCCAGCAGTTTATTAGGGGCGCCGGAGACCCAGTACTTC. This encodes CASSLLGAPETQYF.

The chain links TRBV28 to TRBJ2-7; D possibly uses TRBD1 or TRBD2 (5 bases each). The CDR3 extends over 15 amino acids. Germline CDR1 is MDHEN and CDR2 is SYDVKM. V lost 11 bases and J 3 bases, leaving 23 bases between the germline ends. This CDR3 reads CAGRSVGEPIYEQYF. The CDR3 nucleotides are TGTGCCGGCCGAAGTGTAGGGGAGCCCATCTACGAGCAGTACTTC.

The genes are TRBV27 and TRBJ1-1, with D unclear. The CDR3 is 15 residues long. Trimming took off 2 bases at V and 3 bases at J, with 13 bases between the two ends. Germline V gene sequence: CDR1 MNHEY, CDR2 SMNVEV (reference sequence). DNA of the CDR3: TGTGCCAGCAGTTTAGGACCTAGGTTGGACACTGAAGCTTTCTTT. Its translation: CASSLGPRLDTEAFF.

The chain is built from TRBV2 and TRBJ2-3; a possible D gene is TRBD2 (6 bases). The CDR3 length is 20 residues. The germline V gene encodes CDR1 SNHLY and CDR2 FYNNEI. V was clipped by 4 bases and J by 2 bases, with 28 bases between them. DNA of the CDR3: TGTGCCAGCAGTGGGAGACCTTTAATGTCGAGAGGAGGGAACACAGATACGCAGTATTTT. Residues: CASSGRPLMSRGGNTDTQYF.

The chain links TRBV7-2 to TRBJ2-7; D is ambiguous. CDR3 length: 13 residues. Germline V gives CDR1 SGHTA, CDR2 FQGNSA. Trimming pared 5 bases from V and 5 bases from J, leaving 13 bases between. CDR3 amino acids: CASSPSRKDEQYF. CDR3 coding DNA: TGTGCCAGCAGCCCCTCCCGGAAGGACGAGCAGTACTTC.

This chain joins TRBV19 and TRBJ2-3; TRBD1 agrees at 9 bases. CDR1 is LNHDA, CDR2 SQIVND, per germline (reference sequence). J lost 2 bases, V lost 6 bases, and 6 bases had no gene match. The CDR3 is 15 amino acids. The CDR3 protein is CASRETGGITDTQYF. In nucleotides, the CDR3 is TGTGCCAGTAGGGAGACAGGGGGGATCACAGATACGCAGTATTTT.

V is TRBV23-1 and J is TRBJ2-5; 8 bases agree with TRBD1. TRBV23-1 is annotated as an ORF whose role is uncertain. The CDR3 consists of 14 residues. The V segment lost 7 bases and the J segment 4 bases; nucleotides outside the gene matches: 8. CDR3 in DNA: TGCGCCAGCACCTCGGACAGGGACTTAGAGACCCAGTACTTC. This codes for CASTSDRDLETQYF.

The J gene is TRBJ2-7, the V gene TRBV5-4, with TRBD1 as a possible D gene (5 bases). Trimming took 3 bases from V and 2 from J, leaving 12 bases between them. Germline V gives CDR1 SGHNT, CDR2 YYREEE (reference sequence). This CDR3 comprises 14 residues. The CDR3 is CASSSTVLPYEQYF. CDR3 nucleotide sequence: TGTGCCAGCAGCTCGACAGTGTTACCCTACGAGCAGTACTTC.

This chain links TRBV2 with TRBJ2-7, with TRBD2 matching 7 bases. The germline gives CDR1 SNHLY, CDR2 FYNNEI. With 1 base clipped from V and 2 bases from J, the junction kept 8 bases outside the gene matches. This CDR3 is built from 16 residues. This CDR3 reads CASSEVRRELPYEQYF. As DNA, the CDR3 is TGTGCCAGCAGTGAAGTGAGGCGGGAGCTCCCCTACGAGCAGTACTTC.

This chain joins TRBV6-5 and TRBJ1-2, with D maybe TRBD1 (5 bases). The CDR3 extends over 15 amino acids. Germline loops: CDR1 MNHEY, CDR2 SVGAGI. Trimming removed 0 bases from V and 7 bases from J, with 15 bases in between. The DNA for the CDR3 is TGTGCCAGCAGTTACTCGAAGGGGCTAAGAGGTGGCTACACCTTC. It specifies CASSYSKGLRGGYTF.

The chain couples TRBV28 to TRBJ2-7; D not resolved. The V and J ends lost 4 bases and 2 bases respectively, with 9 bases between them. Germline V gives CDR1 MDHEN, CDR2 SYDVKM. CDR3 length: 13 residues. This chain's CDR3 is CASSYGLAYEQYF. CDR3 nucleotide sequence: TGTGCCAGCAGTTATGGGTTAGCCTACGAGCAGTACTTC. Full variable domain (rest looked up from reference TRBV28 and TRBJ2-7): DVKVTQSSRYLVKRTGEKVFLECVQDMDHENMFWYRQDPGLGLRLIYFSYDVKMKEKGDIPEGYSVSREKKERFSLILESASTNQTSMYLCASSYGLAYEQYFGPGTRLTVT.

This chain connects TRBV4-3 to TRBJ2-7; TRBD1 matches 11 bases. Trimming removed 3 bases from V and 6 bases from J; junction bases left unmatched: 1. The germline CDR1 and CDR2 sequences are LGHNA and YSLEER. This CDR3 is 13 amino acids long. As DNA, the CDR3 is TGCGCCAGCAGCCAGGGACAGGGGGTCGAGCAGTACTTC. The encoded protein is CASSQGQGVEQYF.